This T cell receptor (beta chain) was obtained from a study of T and B cells in COVID-19 patients. Study-wide background: Of about 22 active-infection patients, approximately 18 carried comorbidities linked to unfavorable COVID-19 outcome. General study findings and limits: Few blood samples existed from mildly ill patients during symptoms or early in severe cases. There were 2,331 TCR clusters exclusive to the recovered cohort, approximately 34 with low generation probability.

Notes on this clonotype: Its antigen remains unidentified.

CDR1 and CDR2 (germline): MNHEY, SVGEGT. V lost 2 bases to trimming and J lost 2 bases, with 11 bases between them. The CDR3 runs to 15 residues. From blood, about 240-550 ng of genomic DNA served as TRB template. Multiplex PCR with BIOMED2 TRB-A/B primer pools amplified TRB rearrangements. One entry per CDR3 protein results from TCRdb running MiXCR on the multiplex PCR reads. The sample shows under 13,000 distinct CDR3 sequences, 30% to 35% of them seen only once. The sequenced sample was blood. The source is a human donor with active COVID-19. The chain is built from TRBV6-2 or TRBV6-3 and TRBJ2-3; D remains unclear. The chain's CDR3 is CASSYSGTATDTQYF. The CDR3 region has the DNA TGTGCCAGCAGTTACAGTGGAACAGCCACAGATACGCAGTATTTT.